This is a list of T cell receptor beta chains from one sample in a study of beta chain features in type 1 diabetes. Here immunoSEQ multiplex PCR was the method, and the copy in TCRdb shows in-frame clones only, minus some. The sample includes about 450,000 clones, approximately 10% of them seen just once. The sequenced sample consisted of naive CD4+ T cells from blood. Source of these receptors: a woman aged 18 to 35 in good health. The CDR3 runs from the conserved cysteine through the conserved F or W. D genes are given only for firm matches. Clone size appears in some rows only: once, few, many, or a class for an expanded clone.

d_call	v_call	j_call	clone_size	cdr3_aa	cdr3_nt
TRBD1	TRBV29-1	TRBJ2-5	few	CSVPTGGISTQYF	TGCAGCGTGCCAACAGGGGGAATCTCGACCCAGTACTTC
TRBD1	TRBV4-1	TRBJ1-6	few	CASSQYRERTGAIDSPLHF	TGCGCCAGCAGCCAATATCGGGAAAGAACAGGGGCGATAGATTCACCCCTCCACTTT
.	TRBV27	TRBJ1-1	.	CASSSPPGGTEAFF	TGTGCCAGCAGTTCCCCCCCGGGGGGCACTGAAGCTTTCTTT
.	TRBV15	TRBJ2-1	.	CATSPGGSYNEQFF	TGTGCCACCAGCCCCGGGGGCTCCTACAATGAGCAGTTCTTC
.	TRBV7-2	TRBJ1-5	once	CASRGDLNQPQHF	TGTGCCAGCAGGGGCGACCTCAATCAGCCCCAGCATTTT
.	TRBV7-3	TRBJ1-3	few	CASSSGDHF	TGTGCCAGCAGCTCAGGGGACCACTTT
.	TRBV4-3	TRBJ1-2	.	CASSQETATNYGYTF	TGCGCCAGCAGCCAAGAGACAGCTACTAACTATGGCTACACCTTC
.	TRBV7-2	TRBJ2-2	few	CASGYSGGRTGELFF	TGTGCCAGCGGATACTCAGGGGGGCGGACCGGGGAGCTGTTTTTT
.	TRBV2	TRBJ1-3	.	CASSRTAGNTIYF	TGTGCCAGCAGTCGGACAGCTGGAAACACCATATATTTT
.	TRBV7-9	TRBJ2-5	few	CASSFMETQYF	TGTGCCAGCAGCTTTATGGAGACCCAGTACTTC
TRBD1	TRBV5-4	TRBJ2-5	.	CASSLAQGVTQETQYF	TGTGCCAGCAGCTTGGCACAGGGGGTCACCCAAGAGACCCAGTACTTC
TRBD1	TRBV4-2	TRBJ1-5	.	CASSQGPDRVEQPQHF	TGTGCCAGCAGCCAAGGCCCGGACAGGGTAGAACAGCCCCAGCATTTT
TRBD1	TRBV7-9	TRBJ1-1	.	CASSSRGQGVNTEAFF	TGTGCCAGCAGCTCCCGCGGACAGGGGGTTAACACTGAAGCTTTCTTT
.	TRBV9	TRBJ2-3	few	CASSFNVDTQYF	TGTGCCAGCAGCTTTAACGTAGATACGCAGTATTTT
.	TRBV6-5	TRBJ1-1	few	CASSYRQGEAFF	TGTGCCAGCAGTTATAGGCAGGGTGAAGCTTTCTTT
.	TRBV30	TRBJ2-5	.	CAWSRGTETQYF	TGTGCCTGGAGTAGGGGAACCGAGACCCAGTACTTC
TRBD2	TRBV30	TRBJ2-7	.	CAWRVPGLAGVEQYF	TGTGCCTGGAGGGTACCGGGACTAGCGGGGGTCGAGCAGTACTTC
.	TRBV9	TRBJ1-1	few	CASSVVNRQNTEAFF	TGTGCCAGCAGCGTAGTCAACAGGCAAAACACTGAAGCTTTCTTT
TRBD1	TRBV7-2	TRBJ1-4	.	CASSLATGAWEKLFF	TGTGCCAGCAGCTTAGCGACAGGGGCTTGGGAAAAACTGTTTTTT
TRBD1	TRBV25-1	TRBJ2-3	.	CASSGWTGANTDTQYF	TGTGCCAGCAGTGGATGGACAGGAGCTAACACAGATACGCAGTATTTT
.	TRBV9	TRBJ1-5	.	CASSVDLSQPQHF	TGTGCCAGCAGCGTAGATTTGTCCCAGCCCCAGCATTTT
TRBD1	TRBV5-6	TRBJ2-3	few	CASSVTGGPTDTQYF	TGTGCCAGCAGCGTGACAGGGGGCCCCACAGATACGCAGTATTTT
.	TRBV5-1	TRBJ1-1	.	CASSLDGLNTEAFF	TGCGCCAGCAGCTTGGATGGGTTGAACACTGAAGCTTTCTTT
TRBD2	TRBV9	TRBJ2-3	.	CASSVGNPGGADTQYF	TGTGCCAGCAGCGTAGGAAACCCCGGGGGGGCGGATACGCAGTATTTT
.	TRBV15	TRBJ2-5	.	CATSRGQETQYF	TGTGCCACCAGCAGGGGCCAAGAGACCCAGTACTTC
.	TRBV5-1	TRBJ2-7	.	CASSGRTPDPSFSYEQYF	TGCGCCAGCAGCGGTCGGACGCCTGATCCCTCTTTCTCCTACGAGCAGTACTTC
.	TRBV7-8	TRBJ2-7	few	CASSPRLGGYEQYF	TGTGCCAGCAGCCCTCGGCTAGGTGGCTACGAGCAGTACTTC
TRBD2	TRBV13	TRBJ2-1	.	CASSFGSGRSNEQFF	TGTGCCAGCAGCTTCGGAAGCGGGAGGAGCAATGAGCAGTTCTTC
TRBD1	TRBV9	TRBJ1-3	.	CASSATGGYGNTIYF	TGTGCCAGCAGCGCCACAGGGGGTTATGGAAACACCATATATTTT
.	TRBV20-1	TRBJ2-7	few	CSAGVAYEQYF	TGCAGTGCCGGAGTGGCCTACGAGCAGTACTTC
TRBD1	TRBV28	TRBJ1-4	.	CASSTGTGMVFF	TGTGCCAGCAGCACCGGGACAGGGATGGTGTTTTTT
.	TRBV9	TRBJ1-3	few	CASSVERYSGNTIYF	TGTGCCAGCAGCGTCGAGCGATACTCTGGAAACACCATATATTTT
.	TRBV7-2	TRBJ2-2	few	CASSLIPNTGELFF	TGTGCCAGCAGCTTAATACCGAACACCGGGGAGCTGTTTTTT
.	TRBV2	TRBJ1-4	few	CASSVRGEKLFF	TGTGCCAGCAGTGTACGTGGGGAAAAACTGTTTTTT
TRBD2	TRBV7-3	TRBJ2-1	.	CASSLIAGTYNEQFF	TGTGCCAGCAGCTTAATAGCGGGGACCTACAATGAGCAGTTCTTC
.	TRBV6-6	TRBJ1-2	.	CASPSRAPNYGYTF	TGTGCCAGCCCTAGTAGGGCACCTAACTATGGCTACACCTTC
.	TRBV4-2	TRBJ2-4	few	CASSQVGRENIQYF	TGTGCCAGCAGCCAAGTTGGTCGGGAAAACATTCAGTACTTC
.	TRBV7-2	TRBJ1-4	few	CASSLDGTATNEKLFF	TGTGCCAGCAGCTTAGATGGGACTGCAACTAATGAAAAACTGTTTTTT
.	TRBV10-3	TRBJ2-7	few	CAISVQEAYEQYF	TGTGCCATCAGTGTGCAGGAGGCCTACGAGCAGTACTTC
.	TRBV19	TRBJ1-5	few	CASRLLGQPQHF	TGTGCCAGTAGACTACTCGGTCAGCCCCAGCATTTT
.	TRBV7-6	TRBJ2-2	few	CASSSETGRELFF	TGTGCCAGCAGCTCTGAGACAGGTCGGGAGCTGTTTTTT
TRBD1	TRBV19	TRBJ2-5	.	CASSMGQGGETQYF	TGTGCCAGTAGTATGGGACAGGGAGGAGAGACCCAGTACTTC
.	TRBV20-1	TRBJ1-6	.	CSASRELSLHF	TGCAGTGCTAGCAGGGAACTCTCCCTCCACTTT
.	TRBV7-9	TRBJ2-1	.	CASSRTAGSMFF	TGTGCCAGCAGCCGAACAGCAGGGAGCATGTTCTTC
TRBD2	TRBV30	TRBJ2-7	many	CACSGRIYEQYF	TGTGCCTGTAGCGGGAGGATTTACGAGCAGTACTTC
TRBD1	TRBV10-3	TRBJ2-3	few	CAISGPDRAISTDTQYF	TGTGCCATCAGTGGCCCGGACAGGGCAATTAGCACAGATACGCAGTATTTT
.	TRBV28	TRBJ2-4	many	CASSPRVDTQYF	TGTGCCAGCAGTCCCAGGGTTGACACTCAGTACTTC
TRBD2	TRBV7-2	TRBJ2-6	few	CASSYSGGYSGANVLTF	TGTGCCAGCAGCTACAGCGGGGGCTACTCTGGGGCCAACGTCCTGACTTTC
.	TRBV15	TRBJ2-4	.	CATSTRFREDKNIQYF	TGTGCCACCAGCACCCGGTTTAGGGAGGACAAAAACATTCAGTACTTC
TRBD1	TRBV7-2	TRBJ2-3	.	CASSLKGQGSGTDTQYF	TGTGCCAGCAGCTTAAAGGGACAGGGCTCGGGCACAGATACGCAGTATTTT
.	TRBV9	TRBJ1-3	.	CASSRDKPGNTIYF	TGTGCCAGCAGCAGAGATAAACCTGGAAACACCATATATTTT
.	TRBV29-1	TRBJ1-2	.	CSVDKRIPYGYTF	TGCAGCGTTGATAAAAGGATTCCTTATGGCTACACCTTC
.	TRBV6-5	TRBJ2-5	few	CASSFGQPQETQYF	TGTGCCAGCAGTTTTGGACAGCCCCAAGAGACCCAGTACTTC
TRBD1	TRBV5-1	TRBJ2-1	few	CASSLERQGDNEQFF	TGCGCCAGCAGCTTGGAGAGACAGGGGGACAATGAGCAGTTCTTC
.	TRBV9	TRBJ1-5	few	CASSGANQPQHF	TGTGCCAGCAGCGGGGCGAATCAGCCCCAGCATTTT
.	TRBV5-4	TRBJ2-3	.	CASSERGTDTQYF	TGTGCCAGCAGCGAAAGGGGAACAGATACGCAGTATTTT
TRBD1	TRBV7-9	TRBJ2-1	.	CASSLRRTGPYNEQFF	TGTGCCAGCAGCCTAAGAAGGACAGGGCCCTACAATGAGCAGTTCTTC